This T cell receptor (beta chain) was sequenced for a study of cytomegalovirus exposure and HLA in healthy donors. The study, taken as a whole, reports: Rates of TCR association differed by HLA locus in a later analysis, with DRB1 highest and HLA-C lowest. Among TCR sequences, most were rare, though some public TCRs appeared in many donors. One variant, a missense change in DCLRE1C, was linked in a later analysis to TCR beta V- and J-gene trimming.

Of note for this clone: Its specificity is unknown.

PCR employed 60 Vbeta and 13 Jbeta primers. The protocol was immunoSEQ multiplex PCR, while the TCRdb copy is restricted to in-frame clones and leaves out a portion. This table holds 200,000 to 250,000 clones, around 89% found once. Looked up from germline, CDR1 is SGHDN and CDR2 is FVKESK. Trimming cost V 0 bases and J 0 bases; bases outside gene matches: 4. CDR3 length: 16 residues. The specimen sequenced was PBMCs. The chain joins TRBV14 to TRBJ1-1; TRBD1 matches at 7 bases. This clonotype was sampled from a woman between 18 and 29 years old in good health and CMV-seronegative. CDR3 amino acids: CASSQELGTVNTEAFF. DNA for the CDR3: TGTGCCAGCAGCCAAGAGTTAGGGACAGTGAACACTGAAGCTTTCTTT. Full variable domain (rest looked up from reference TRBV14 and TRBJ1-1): EAGVTQFPSHSVIEKGQTVTLRCDPISGHDNLYWYRRVMGKEIKFLLHFVKESKQDESGMPNNRFLAERTGGTYSTLKVQPAELEDSGVYFCASSQELGTVNTEAFFGQGTRLTVV.